Listed here are 7 T cell receptor beta chains from one sample, sequenced in a study of shared clonotypes between healthy human individuals. Positively selected for CCR7, the CD45RO-negative cells used as naive CD8 cells excluded terminally differentiated effector memory CD45RA+ cells. Measured with immunoSEQ multiplex PCR; TCRdb has only the in-frame clones, and not every one. The sample comprises around 2.1 million clones, approximately 94% of which are singletons, and roughly 1.8% rests with the top ten. The specimen sequenced was naive CD8+ T cells from PBMCs. Receptors originate from a man in his late teens or twenties in good health. Some clones in this sample may be carry-over from other donors' samples.

There are a few counts of this clone. This CDR3 is also generated by other DNA sequences in the sample. This chain links TRBV28 with TRBJ2-7; unclear D gene. Trimming took 2 bases from V and 4 from J, leaving 3 bases between them. The V gene's germline CDR1 is MDHEN and CDR2 SYDVKM. The CDR3 covers 11 residues. In DNA form, the CDR3 reads TGTGCCAGCAGTTTAGGATACGAGCAGTACTTC. This translates into CASSLGYEQYF.

The chain uses TRBV9 and TRBJ2-3, with D perhaps being TRBD1 or TRBD2 (5 bases each). Germline V CDR1 and CDR2: SGDLS, YYNGEE. This CDR3 is built from 15 residues. With 4 bases removed from V and 4 bases from J, the gap between germline ends came to 16 bases. CDR3 region: CASSLGWGSPDTQYF. The CDR3 nucleotides are TGTGCCAGCAGCCTTGGTTGGGGGAGTCCAGATACGCAGTATTTT.

The chain couples TRBV27 to TRBJ1-2, with D tentatively TRBD1 (5 bases). Trimming removed 3 bases from V and 5 bases from J, with 13 bases in between. CDR1 MNHEY and CDR2 SMNVEV come from the germline V gene (reference sequence). The CDR3 contains 14 residues. Here the CDR3 reads CASSFARDGYGYTF. The CDR3 region has the DNA TGTGCCAGCAGTTTCGCGAGGGACGGATATGGCTACACCTTC.

This chain uses TRBV6-5 with TRBJ1-4; TRBD1 is a possible D gene (5 bases). Trimming shortened V by 0 bases and J by 3 bases, and 11 bases separated the two germline ends. Germline assignment: CDR1 MNHEY and CDR2 SVGAGI. The length of the CDR3 is 16 residues. The CDR3 loop reads CASSYSGEGANEKLFF. CDR3 nucleotide sequence: TGTGCCAGCAGTTACTCAGGGGAAGGGGCTAATGAAAAACTGTTTTTT.

This chain links TRBV9 with TRBJ1-1; D gene unclear. Germline V gene sequence: CDR1 SGDLS, CDR2 YYNGEE. This CDR3 is 13 amino acids long. Trimming left V 4 bases short and J 7 bases short, with 14 bases between. The DNA of the CDR3 is TGTGCCAGCAGCTGGTATGACCCCGGTGAAGCTTTCTTT. This codes for CASSWYDPGEAFF.

This rearrangement joins TRBV11-1 to TRBJ2-7; TRBD2 agrees at 12 bases. The V and J ends lost 0 bases and 5 bases, in that order; junction bases with no gene match: 8. In germline, CDR1 is SGHAT, CDR2 FQDESV (reference sequence). CDR3 length: 17 residues. This CDR3 is CASSLAKRLAGDDEQYF. CDR3 DNA sequence: TGTGCCAGCAGCTTAGCGAAGCGACTAGCGGGAGACGACGAGCAGTACTTC. Full variable domain (missing parts from reference TRBV11-1 and TRBJ2-7): EAEVAQSPRYKITEKSQAVAFWCDPISGHATLYWYRQILGQGPELLVQFQDESVVDDSQLPKDRFSAERLKGVDSTLKIQPAELGDSAMYLCASSLAKRLAGDDEQYFGPGTRLTVT.

This clone was seen only a few times. The V gene is TRBV7-9, the J gene TRBJ1-1, with TRBD1 matching over 7 bases. Looked up from germline, CDR1 is SEHNR and CDR2 is FQNEAQ (reference sequence). Unmatched junction bases numbered 8, after V lost 5 bases and J lost 11 bases. The CDR3 loop spans 12 amino acids. CDR3 nucleotide sequence: TGTGCCAGCAGCCCCGGGACAGTAGCGGCTTTCTTT. Its translation: CASSPGTVAAFF.